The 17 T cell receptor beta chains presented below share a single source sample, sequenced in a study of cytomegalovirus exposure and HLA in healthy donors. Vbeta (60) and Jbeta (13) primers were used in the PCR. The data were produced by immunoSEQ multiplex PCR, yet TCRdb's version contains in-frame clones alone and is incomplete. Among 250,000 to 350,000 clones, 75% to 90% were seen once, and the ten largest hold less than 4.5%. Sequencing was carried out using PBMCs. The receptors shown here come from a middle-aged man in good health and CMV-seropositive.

In DNA form, the CDR3 reads TGCGCCAGCAGCGGGGGGACAGGGGGCCCAGATACGCAGTATTTT. This encodes CASSGGTGGPDTQYF. The rearrangement joins TRBV5-1 to TRBJ2-3, with 12 bases matching TRBD1. The CDR3 sequence is 15 residues long. CDR1 SGHRS and CDR2 YFSETQ come from the germline V gene. V shed 4 bases, J shed 4 bases, and the junction held 4 bases outside the gene matches.

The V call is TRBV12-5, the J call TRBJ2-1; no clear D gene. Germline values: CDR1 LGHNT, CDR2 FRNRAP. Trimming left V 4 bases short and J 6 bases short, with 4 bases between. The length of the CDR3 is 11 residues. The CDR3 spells CASGSGNEQFF. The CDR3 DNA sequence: TGTGCTAGTGGTTCGGGCAATGAGCAGTTCTTC.

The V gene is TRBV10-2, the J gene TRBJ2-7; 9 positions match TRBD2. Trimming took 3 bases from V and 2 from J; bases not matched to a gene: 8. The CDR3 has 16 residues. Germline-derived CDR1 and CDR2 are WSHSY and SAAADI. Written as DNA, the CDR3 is TGCGCCAGCAGTGACATCAGCGGGAGGTCACCCTACGAGCAGTACTTC. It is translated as CASSDISGRSPYEQYF.

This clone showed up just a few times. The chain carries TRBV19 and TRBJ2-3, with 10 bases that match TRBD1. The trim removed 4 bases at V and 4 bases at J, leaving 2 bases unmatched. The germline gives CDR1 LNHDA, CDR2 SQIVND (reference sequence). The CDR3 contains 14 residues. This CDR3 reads CASSRQGAADTQYF. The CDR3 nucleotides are TGTGCCAGTAGTAGACAGGGGGCAGCAGATACGCAGTATTTT. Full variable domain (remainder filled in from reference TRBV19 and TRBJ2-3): DGGITQSPKYLFRKEGQNVTLSCEQNLNHDAMYWYRQDPGQGLRLIYYSQIVNDFQKGDIAEGYSVSREKKESFPLTVTSAQKNPTAFYLCASSRQGAADTQYFGPGTRLTVL.

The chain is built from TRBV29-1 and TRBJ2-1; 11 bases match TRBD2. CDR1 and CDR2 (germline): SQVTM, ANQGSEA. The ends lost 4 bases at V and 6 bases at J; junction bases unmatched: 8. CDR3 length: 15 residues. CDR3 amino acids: CSVAGGLADLNEQFF. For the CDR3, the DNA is TGCAGCGTTGCAGGGGGACTAGCGGATCTCAATGAGCAGTTCTTC.

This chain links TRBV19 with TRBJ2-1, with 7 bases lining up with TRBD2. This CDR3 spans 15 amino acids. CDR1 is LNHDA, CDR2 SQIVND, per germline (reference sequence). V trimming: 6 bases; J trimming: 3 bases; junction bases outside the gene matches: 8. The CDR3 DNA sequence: TGTGCCAGTAGACTGGCGGGGGTATTCTACAATGAGCAGTTCTTC. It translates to CASRLAGVFYNEQFF.

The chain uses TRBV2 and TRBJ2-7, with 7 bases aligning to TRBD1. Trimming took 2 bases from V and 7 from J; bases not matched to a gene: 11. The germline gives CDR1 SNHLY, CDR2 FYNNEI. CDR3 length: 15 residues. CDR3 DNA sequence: TGTGCCAGCAGTGAATTTTTCCGGGACAGCACGGAGCAGTACTTC. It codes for CASSEFFRDSTEQYF.

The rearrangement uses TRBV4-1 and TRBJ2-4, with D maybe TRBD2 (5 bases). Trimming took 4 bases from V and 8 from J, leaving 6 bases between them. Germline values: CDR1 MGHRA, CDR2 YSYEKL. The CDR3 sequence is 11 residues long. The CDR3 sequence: CASSLGDIQYF. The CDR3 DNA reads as TGCGCCAGCAGCCTCGGGGACATTCAGTACTTC.

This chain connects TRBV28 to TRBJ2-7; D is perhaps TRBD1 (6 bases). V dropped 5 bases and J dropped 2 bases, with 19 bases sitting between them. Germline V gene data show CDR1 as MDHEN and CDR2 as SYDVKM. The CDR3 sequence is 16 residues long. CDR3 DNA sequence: TGTGCCAGCAGTCGGCCCGGACAGCTTTCCCCCTACGAGCAGTACTTC. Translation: CASSRPGQLSPYEQYF. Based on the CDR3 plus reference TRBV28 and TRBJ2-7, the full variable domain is DVKVTQSSRYLVKRTGEKVFLECVQDMDHENMFWYRQDPGLGLRLIYFSYDVKMKEKGDIPEGYSVSREKKERFSLILESASTNQTSMYLCASSRPGQLSPYEQYFGPGTRLTVT.

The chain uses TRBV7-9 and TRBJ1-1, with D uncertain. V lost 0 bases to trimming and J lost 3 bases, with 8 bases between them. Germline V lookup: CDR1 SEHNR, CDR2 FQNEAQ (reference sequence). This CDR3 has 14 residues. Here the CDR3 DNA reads TGTGCCAGCAGCTTAGCGCCAGAAGACACTGAAGCTTTCTTT. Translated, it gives CASSLAPEDTEAFF.

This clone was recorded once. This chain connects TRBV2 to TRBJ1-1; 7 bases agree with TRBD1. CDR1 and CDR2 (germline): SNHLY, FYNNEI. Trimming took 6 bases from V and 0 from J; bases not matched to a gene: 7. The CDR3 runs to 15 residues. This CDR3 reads CASRAVTGLNTEAFF. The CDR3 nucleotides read TGTGCCAGCAGGGCCGTGACAGGGTTGAACACTGAAGCTTTCTTT.

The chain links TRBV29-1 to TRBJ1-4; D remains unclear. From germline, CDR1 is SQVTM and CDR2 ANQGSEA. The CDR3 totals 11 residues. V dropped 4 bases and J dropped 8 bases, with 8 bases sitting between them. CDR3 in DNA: TGCAGCGTTGGTGTAACAGAAAAACTGTTTTTT. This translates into CSVGVTEKLFF.

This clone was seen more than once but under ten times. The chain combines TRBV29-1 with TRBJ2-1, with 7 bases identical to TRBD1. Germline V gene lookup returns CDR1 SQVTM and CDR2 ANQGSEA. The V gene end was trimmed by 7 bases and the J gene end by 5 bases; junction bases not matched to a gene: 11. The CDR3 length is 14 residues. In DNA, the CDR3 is TGCAGCGCCTCAAGAGGGACAGATAACAATGAGCAGTTCTTC. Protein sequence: CSASRGTDNNEQFF.

The CDR3 sequence is CASSETGTGFYEQYF. CDR3 bases: TGTGCCAGCAGTGAGACCGGGACAGGATTTTACGAGCAGTACTTC. This sequence joins TRBV27 and TRBJ2-7; 8 bases are a match to TRBD1. CDR3 length equals 15 residues. Germline V lookup: CDR1 MNHEY, CDR2 SMNVEV (reference sequence). V was pared by 5 bases and J by 4 bases, with 10 bases of the junction left unmatched.

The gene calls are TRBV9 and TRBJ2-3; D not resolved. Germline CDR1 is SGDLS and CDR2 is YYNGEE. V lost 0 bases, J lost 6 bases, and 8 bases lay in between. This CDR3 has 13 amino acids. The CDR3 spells CASSVAPRDTQYF. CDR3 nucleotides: TGTGCCAGCAGCGTAGCCCCGAGGGATACGCAGTATTTT.

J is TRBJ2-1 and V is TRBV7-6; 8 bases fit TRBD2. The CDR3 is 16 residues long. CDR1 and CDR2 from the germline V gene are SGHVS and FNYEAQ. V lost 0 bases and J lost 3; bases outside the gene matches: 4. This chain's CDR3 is CASSLALADNYNEQFF. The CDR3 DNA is TGTGCCAGCAGCTTAGCACTAGCGGACAACTACAATGAGCAGTTCTTC.

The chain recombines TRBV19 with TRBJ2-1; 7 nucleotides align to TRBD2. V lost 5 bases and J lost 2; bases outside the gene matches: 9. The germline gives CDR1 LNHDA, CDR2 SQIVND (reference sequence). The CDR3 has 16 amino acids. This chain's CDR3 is CASSVDGRSAYNEQFF. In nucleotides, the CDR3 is TGTGCCAGTAGTGTGGACGGGAGGTCCGCCTACAATGAGCAGTTCTTC.